This entry is about one T cell receptor beta chain. This clone's antigen is unknown. No quality values exist for individual bases; no much larger clone is one base distant. These data originate in a study of siplizumab effects on memory and regulatory T cells (dated by TCRdb to the late 2010s). Background for the entire study: The effect of the anti-CD2 antibody siplizumab on alloreactive T-cell subsets was examined in allogeneic mixed lymphocyte reactions constructed from human PBMCs. Overall study results and their limits: Siplizumab significantly lowered the cumulative frequency of alloreactive sequences that could be traced to unstimulated CD4+ memory T cells. Compared with memory T cells, unstimulated naive T cells appeared more diverse, and naive cells seemed to make a substantial contribution to the alloresponse. Among mappable alloreactive CD4+ clones, an average Treg-derived fraction of about 70% was observed with siplizumab, compared with roughly 28% in control reactions. A naive or memory phenotype could not be assigned to roughly 75-96% of proliferating CD4+ or CD8+ clones. No functional confirmation was obtained for the suppressive function of proliferating Tregs from siplizumab cultures. Because sequences at frequencies below about 10^-5 were poorly captured, only a minor fraction of alloreactive clones could be mapped back to unstimulated subsets.

Receptor amplification or capture employed the immunoSEQ multiplex PCR assay. Each sample had around 92,000 TCR templates assayed by the deep sequencing platform. Genomic DNA extracted from sorted T cells was used for TCRbeta CDR3 sequencing. The original methods were these. The R programming language was used for the clonal analysis of the TCRbeta CDR3 data. Unstimulated samples were compared with post-reaction CFSE-low samples to define alloreactive CD4+ and CD8+ clones. Regulatory or non-regulatory origin was assigned to alloreactive CD4+ clones by matching of sequences to sorted unstimulated Treg and non-Treg repertoires. TCRdb obtained this table from immuneACCESS and retained in-frame rearrangements with V and J assigned. These tables miss some clones; where compared with another copy, unresolved V genes account for less than half of the shortfall, and the remainder is unexplained. V, J and clone size are those of that table, while D and trimming were read from the DNA. The sample table records about 100,000 clones; about 90% of these occur just once. The ten largest clones take up approximately 0.66% of the sample.

At the junction V is shortened by 2 bases and J by 0 bases; bases outside the gene matches: 11. CDR1 and CDR2 are read off the germline V gene as SGHTA and FQGTGA. Measured from the cysteine to the phenylalanine, the CDR3 is 19 residues long. Only the CDR3 DNA stays, 57 bases, in frame from base 1. Sorted unstimulated T cells and proliferating T cells recovered from mixed lymphocyte reactions were subjected to TCRbeta CDR3 sequencing. Fresh whole blood from about eleven HLA-typed healthy donors served as the source for isolating PBMCs. To map where alloreactive clones came from, CD4+ regulatory T cells in the unstimulated state were FACS-sorted.

The TCR sequence derives from a human donor in good health. Recombination linked TRBV7-3 to TRBJ2-2; the central 8 bases match TRBD2. Specimen: Tregs sorted from blood. The nucleotide sequence reads as follows: TGTGCCAGCAGCTTATTTCCGGGACTAGGAAACGCGAACACCGGGGAGCTGTTTTTT. This codes for CASSLFPGLGNANTGELFF. With the rest looked up from the reference TRBV7-3 and TRBJ2-2 genes rather than sequenced, the full variable domain is GAGVSQTPSNKVTEKGKYVELRCDPISGHTALYWYRQSLGQGPEFLIYFQGTGAADDSGLPNDRFFAVRPEGSVSTLKIQRTERGDSAVYLCASSLFPGLGNANTGELFFGEGSRLTVL.